Listed below are T cell receptor beta chains from one sample, sequenced in a study of T cell repertoires in cytomegalovirus infection. TCRdb ran MiXCR on the reads and lists one entry per CDR3 protein. There are 450,000 to 600,000 distinct CDR3 sequences in the sample; around 11% occur only once, and approximately 10% lies in the top ten. The sequenced material came from PBMCs. Source of these receptors: a human donor in good health (CMV status not recorded). Some clones in this sample may be carry-over from other donors' samples. Each CDR3 is given without its conserved first and last residue. Not all rows give a size; the values are once, few, many and, for expanded clones, a class.

v_call | clone_size | cdr3_aa
TRBV25-1 | many | ASSALTGLNTEAF
TRBV24-1 | many | ATSAGLDTQY
TRBV30 | NA | AWSQTYRATEAF
TRBV12-3/TRBV12-4 | few | ASSLGGSKYGYT
TRBV11-2 | many | ASSLYGRVHEQF
TRBV7-9 | many | ASSPPWTSGGYEQY
TRBV19 | NA | ASSILGQGAAEPQH
TRBV24-1 | few | ATSDPAGTGELF
TRBV27 | many | ASTPTNTGELF
TRBV7-9 | many | ASSLDLDEQF
TRBV12-3/TRBV12-4 | NA | ASSGTGGVSPLH
TRBV29-1 | NA | SVEDRGRVQPQH
TRBV5-5 | many | ASSLQVMNTEAF
TRBV6-5 | many | ASSLQDRGPYEQY
TRBV2 | many | ASSVETGSTDTQY
TRBV20-1 | NA | SASWLAEQF
TRBV20-1 | NA | SARGQSHEQY